These T cell receptor beta chains were read from a single sample in a study of blood T cell repertoires in COVID-19. The assay was immunoSEQ multiplex PCR, and TCRdb's table has in-frame clones only and misses some. This sample has 130,000 to 150,000 clones; about four fifths occur once, and the top ten carry almost 6.5%. Sequenced: peripheral blood. Receptor source: a human donor in a cohort sampled during active COVID-19. CDR3s include the opening cysteine and the closing phenylalanine or tryptophan. A D gene is named only where the DNA matches it firmly. Clone size is stated in some rows and not others, as once, few, many or a class when expanded.

v_call: TRBV11-2
clone_size: -
j_call: TRBJ1-1
d_call: -
cdr3_nt: TGTGCCAGCAGCTTAGATGGGGAGGACACTGAAGCTTTCTTT
cdr3_aa: CASSLDGEDTEAFF

v_call: TRBV15
clone_size: -
j_call: TRBJ2-1
d_call: TRBD1
cdr3_nt: TGTGCCACCAGCAGTTGGACAGGGGGGACCCTTACAAGGTCCAATGAGCAGTTCTTC
cdr3_aa: CATSSWTGGTLTRSNEQFF

v_call: TRBV3-1/TRBV3-2
clone_size: -
j_call: TRBJ2-7
d_call: -
cdr3_nt: TGTGCCAGCAGCCAAGTCGGGGGGCCAACCTACGAGCAGTACTTC
cdr3_aa: CASSQVGGPTYEQYF

v_call: TRBV30
clone_size: -
j_call: TRBJ1-2
d_call: TRBD1
cdr3_nt: TGTGCCTGGAGCCGGGACAGGGCTTCCTACACCTTC
cdr3_aa: CAWSRDRASYTF

v_call: TRBV7-9
clone_size: -
j_call: TRBJ1-1
d_call: -
cdr3_nt: TGTGCCAGCAGCTCGAACCTGGGCAGGGGAGCCACTGAAGCTTTCTTT
cdr3_aa: CASSSNLGRGATEAFF

v_call: TRBV7-9
clone_size: -
j_call: TRBJ2-2
d_call: -
cdr3_nt: TGTGCCAGCAGCAAAGGACAGTACACCGGGGAGCTGTTTTTT
cdr3_aa: CASSKGQYTGELFF

v_call: TRBV11-2
clone_size: once
j_call: TRBJ2-3
d_call: TRBD2
cdr3_nt: TGTGCCAGTTGGGCGGGGGGGGATACGCAGTATTTT
cdr3_aa: CASWAGGDTQYF

v_call: TRBV9
clone_size: -
j_call: TRBJ2-3
d_call: -
cdr3_nt: TGTGCCAGCAGCGTAGTAGGCTGGGAGACAGATACGCAGTATTTT
cdr3_aa: CASSVVGWETDTQYF

v_call: TRBV6-5
clone_size: once
j_call: TRBJ2-4
d_call: TRBD1
cdr3_nt: TGTGCCAGCAGTCGCACCGGGACAGACAACATTCAGTACTTC
cdr3_aa: CASSRTGTDNIQYF

v_call: TRBV4-2
clone_size: -
j_call: TRBJ1-2
d_call: -
cdr3_nt: TGTGCCAGCAGCCAAGCAACATCAGGGCTCGACTATGGCTACACCTTC
cdr3_aa: CASSQATSGLDYGYTF

v_call: TRBV7-2
clone_size: -
j_call: TRBJ2-3
d_call: TRBD2
cdr3_nt: TGTGCCAGCAGCTTAGCTGGGGGAGGTAGCGGGAATACAGATACGCAGTATTTT
cdr3_aa: CASSLAGGGSGNTDTQYF

v_call: TRBV7-8
clone_size: -
j_call: TRBJ1-3
d_call: -
cdr3_nt: TGTGCCAGCAGCCCCCAGCCGGGACACAGGGGAAACACCATATATTTT
cdr3_aa: CASSPQPGHRGNTIYF

v_call: TRBV6-2/TRBV6-3
clone_size: once
j_call: TRBJ2-1
d_call: TRBD2
cdr3_nt: TGTGCCAGCAGTCTCGGACTAGCGGGATACAATGAGCAGTTCTTC
cdr3_aa: CASSLGLAGYNEQFF